This TCR beta chain came from a study of follicular helper T cells after annual influenza vaccination. Regarding the study as a whole: ICOS+CD38+ cTfh clonality change tracked circulating plasmablast frequency change. Yearly vaccinations repeatedly recalled conserved clonotypes in ICOS+CD38+ cTfh.

Germline trimming cut 6 bases from V and 1 base from J; bases unmatched to any gene: 3. In germline, CDR1 is MDHEN, CDR2 SYDVKM. The CDR3 consists of 14 residues. As to time point: 2014-2015 season, 7 days after vaccination. Regarding this clone: Antigen: not known.

Survey level resolution was used for TCRB sequencing. Here immunoSEQ multiplex PCR was the method, and the copy in TCRdb shows in-frame clones only, minus some. This repertoire shows thousands of clones, around 80% found once; its top ten account for 3% to 4%. The sequenced sample was CXCR5+ CD38- circulating T follicular helper cells from blood, obtained 7 days after influenza vaccination. Sample subset: circulating Tfh, non-naive CD4+CXCR5+PD-1+ (ICOS+CD38+ or ICOS-CD38-). The chain has TRBV28 and TRBJ2-5; 9 bases match TRBD1. The TCR was taken from an adult who received the influenza vaccine. The CDR3, as DNA: TGTGCCAGCAGCTTGACAGGGGGCCAAGAGACCCAGTACTTC. It codes for CASSLTGGQETQYF. Full variable domain (rest looked up from reference TRBV28 and TRBJ2-5): DVKVTQSSRYLVKRTGEKVFLECVQDMDHENMFWYRQDPGLGLRLIYFSYDVKMKEKGDIPEGYSVSREKKERFSLILESASTNQTSMYLCASSLTGGQETQYFGPGTRLLVL.